This is a list of T cell receptor beta chains from one sample in a study of control samples from healthy donors and cancer patients. Here immunoSEQ multiplex PCR was the method, and the copy in TCRdb shows in-frame clones only, minus some. The sample consists of 250,000 to 300,000 clones, over 75% of them appearing once. The specimen was PBMCs. These receptor sequences come from an older woman with lung cancer. Both conserved end residues are part of each CDR3. The D gene is left open where the match is weak. Clone sizes are given selectively: once, few, many, or a class where the clone is expanded.

.,TRBD1,TRBJ1-3,TRBV28,TGTGCCAGCAGTTCGACAGGGCACTCTGGAAACACCATATATTTT,CASSSTGHSGNTIYF
.,TRBD1,TRBJ1-5,TRBV6-1,TGTGCCAGCAGTGAAGGGGGGACAGGGTATTGGGCCCAGCATTTT,CASSEGGTGYWAQHF
.,.,TRBJ1-1,TRBV5-6,TGTGCCAGCAGCTTAGGAGGCGTAGGGGCTGAAGCTTTCTTT,CASSLGGVGAEAFF
.,TRBD1,TRBJ2-5,TRBV2,TGTGCCAGCAGTGAGGGACAGAGGGGCTACTTC,CASSEGQRGYF
.,.,TRBJ2-2,TRBV6-5,TGTGCCAGCAGGGACGCGAACACCGGGGAGCTGTTTTTT,CASRDANTGELFF
.,.,TRBJ2-6,TRBV9,TGTGCCAGCAGCGCACAGGGCTCTGGGGCCAACGTCCTGACTTTC,CASSAQGSGANVLTF
.,TRBD2,TRBJ2-7,TRBV5-1,TGCGCCAGCAGCCCGGAAGTACTAGCGGGATATGTCGAGCAGTACTTC,CASSPEVLAGYVEQYF
.,.,TRBJ1-2,TRBV11-2,TGTGCCAGCAGCCTCACCCATGGGGTCGGTTTTGGCTACACCTTC,CASSLTHGVGFGYTF
.,.,TRBJ1-5,TRBV7-9,TGTGCCAGCAGCTTAGAGGGGCGGGGCAATCAGCCCCAGCATTTT,CASSLEGRGNQPQHF
.,.,TRBJ2-1,TRBV5-4,TGTGCCAGCAGCTCCGGTAAGGACTTAAACCTGAATGAGCAGTTCTTC,CASSSGKDLNLNEQFF
.,.,TRBJ1-1,TRBV5-4,TGTGCCAGCAGCCCCCGAGGGGGATTGAACACTGAAGCTTTCTTT,CASSPRGGLNTEAFF
.,TRBD2,TRBJ2-1,TRBV5-1,TGCGCCAGCAGCAGTCCGACTAGCGGGGGGACCACTTACAATGAGCAGTTCTTC,CASSSPTSGGTTYNEQFF
few,.,TRBJ1-1,TRBV4-1,TGCGCCAGCAGCCTGTCGGCCCATAGGGCGGGTGAAGCTTTCTTT,CASSLSAHRAGEAFF
once,.,TRBJ1-1,TRBV25-1,TGTGCCAGCAGAAACCATATATCGGGGGGCAAGGCTGAAGCTTTCTTT,CASRNHISGGKAEAFF
.,.,TRBJ1-6,TRBV28,TGTGCCAGCAGTTTTTCGGGGTCCAATTCACCCCTCCACTTT,CASSFSGSNSPLHF
once,TRBD1,TRBJ2-5,TRBV27,TGTGCCAGCAGGGTTACAGGGGGTGAGACCCAGTACTTC,CASRVTGGETQYF
.,.,TRBJ1-1,TRBV5-1,TGCGCCAGCAGCTTGGAAGACAGCTCCTCAATGGAAGCTTTCTTT,CASSLEDSSSMEAFF
.,.,TRBJ1-1,TRBV19,TGTGCCAGTAGTCTTGCGCAGGGGAACACTGAAGCTTTCTTT,CASSLAQGNTEAFF
.,TRBD1,TRBJ1-1,TRBV6-5,TGTGCCAGCAGTTACTTAGGACAGGGGGCTTTGGGAGCTTTCTTT,CASSYLGQGALGAFF
.,.,TRBJ2-2,TRBV3-1/TRBV3-2,TGTGCCAGCAGTCGAGATTGGACGACCGGGGAGCTGTTTTTT,CASSRDWTTGELFF
.,TRBD1,TRBJ1-5,TRBV6-5,TGTGCCAGCAGATCCTCGGGGACAGCCCTTCAGCCCCAGCATTTT,CASRSSGTALQPQHF
.,.,TRBJ1-1,TRBV28,TGTGCCAGTCGAACCGCTCAAAAAACGACTGAAGCTTTCTTT,CASRTAQKTTEAFF
.,.,TRBJ1-3,TRBV12-3/TRBV12-4,TGTGCCAGCAGAAGGGACACCTCAAACACCATATATTTT,CASRRDTSNTIYF
.,TRBD1,TRBJ1-5,TRBV28,TGTGCCAGCAGGACAGGGGGCAATCAGCCCCAGCATTTT,CASRTGGNQPQHF
.,.,TRBJ1-6,TRBV10-2,TGCGCCAGCAGTGAGGCCCGGGACTCACCCCTCCACTTT,CASSEARDSPLHF
.,.,TRBJ2-2,TRBV2,TGTGCCAGCAGTCTACGAAACACCGGGGAGCTGTTTTTT,CASSLRNTGELFF
.,TRBD1,TRBJ1-6,TRBV6-2/TRBV6-3,TGTGCCAGCAGCGACAGGGGGAGGTCACCCCTCCACTTT,CASSDRGRSPLHF
.,.,TRBJ2-3,TRBV9,TGTGCCAGCAGCGTAGAGGGCAGGGGCGGGGATACGCAGTATTTT,CASSVEGRGGDTQYF